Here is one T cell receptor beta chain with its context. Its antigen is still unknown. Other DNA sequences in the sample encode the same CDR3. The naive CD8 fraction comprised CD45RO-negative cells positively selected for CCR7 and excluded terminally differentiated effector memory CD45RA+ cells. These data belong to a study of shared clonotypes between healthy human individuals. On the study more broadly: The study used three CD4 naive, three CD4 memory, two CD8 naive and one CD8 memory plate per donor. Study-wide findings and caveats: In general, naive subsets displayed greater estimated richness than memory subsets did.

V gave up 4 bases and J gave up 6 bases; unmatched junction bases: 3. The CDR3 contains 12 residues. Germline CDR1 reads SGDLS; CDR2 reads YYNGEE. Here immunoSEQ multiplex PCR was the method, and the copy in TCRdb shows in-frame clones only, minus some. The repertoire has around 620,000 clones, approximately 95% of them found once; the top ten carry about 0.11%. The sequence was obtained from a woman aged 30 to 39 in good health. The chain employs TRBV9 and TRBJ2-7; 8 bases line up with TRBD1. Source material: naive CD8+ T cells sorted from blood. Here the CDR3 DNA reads TGTGCCAGCAGCATACAGGGGGGCGAGCAGTACTTC. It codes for CASSIQGGEQYF.